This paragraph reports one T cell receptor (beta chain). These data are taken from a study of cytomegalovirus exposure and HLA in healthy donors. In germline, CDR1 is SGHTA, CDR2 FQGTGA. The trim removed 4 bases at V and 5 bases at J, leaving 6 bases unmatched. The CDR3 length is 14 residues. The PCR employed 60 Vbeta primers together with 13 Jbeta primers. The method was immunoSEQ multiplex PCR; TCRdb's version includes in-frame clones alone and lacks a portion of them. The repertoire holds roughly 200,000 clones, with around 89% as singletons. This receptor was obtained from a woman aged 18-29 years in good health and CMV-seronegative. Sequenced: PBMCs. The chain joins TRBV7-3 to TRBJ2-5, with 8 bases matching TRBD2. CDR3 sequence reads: CASSSSGSGETQYF. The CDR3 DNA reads TGTGCCAGCAGCTCGAGCGGGAGTGGGGAGACCCAGTACTTC.